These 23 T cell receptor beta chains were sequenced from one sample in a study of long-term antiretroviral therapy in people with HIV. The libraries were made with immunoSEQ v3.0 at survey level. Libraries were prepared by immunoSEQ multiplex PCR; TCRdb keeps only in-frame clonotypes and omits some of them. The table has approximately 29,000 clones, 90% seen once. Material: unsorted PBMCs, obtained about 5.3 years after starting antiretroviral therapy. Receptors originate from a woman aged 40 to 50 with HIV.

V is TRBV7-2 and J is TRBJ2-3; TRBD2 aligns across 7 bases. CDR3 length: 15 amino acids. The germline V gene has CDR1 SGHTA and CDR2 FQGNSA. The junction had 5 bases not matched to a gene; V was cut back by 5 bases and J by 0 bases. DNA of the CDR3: TGTGCCAGCAGCATAAAGCGGGGCAGCACAGATACGCAGTATTTT. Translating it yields CASSIKRGSTDTQYF.

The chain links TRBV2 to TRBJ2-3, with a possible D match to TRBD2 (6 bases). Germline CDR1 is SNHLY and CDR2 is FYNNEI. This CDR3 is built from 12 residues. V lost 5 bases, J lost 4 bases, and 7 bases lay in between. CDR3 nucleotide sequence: TGTGCCAGCAGTCCGGGGGCAGATACGCAGTATTTT. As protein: CASSPGADTQYF.

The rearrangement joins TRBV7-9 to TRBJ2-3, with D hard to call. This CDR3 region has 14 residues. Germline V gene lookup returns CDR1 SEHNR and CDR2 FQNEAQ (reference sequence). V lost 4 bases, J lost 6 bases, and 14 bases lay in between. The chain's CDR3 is CASSSVRAADTQYF. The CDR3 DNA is TGTGCCAGCAGCTCCGTTAGGGCTGCGGATACGCAGTATTTT.

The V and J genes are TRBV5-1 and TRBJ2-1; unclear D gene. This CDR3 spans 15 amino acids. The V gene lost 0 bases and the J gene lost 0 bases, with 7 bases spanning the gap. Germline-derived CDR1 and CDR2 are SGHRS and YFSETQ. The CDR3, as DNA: TGCGCCAGCAGCTTGGAGTCTACCTCCTACAATGAGCAGTTCTTC. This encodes CASSLESTSYNEQFF.

The chain's CDR3 is CASGTEGYNEQFF. CDR3 nucleotides: TGTGCCAGCGGGACAGAGGGTTACAATGAGCAGTTCTTC. This chain joins TRBV19 and TRBJ2-1; 7 bases match TRBD1. The CDR3 runs to 13 residues. In germline, CDR1 is LNHDA, CDR2 SQIVND (reference sequence). With 9 bases clipped from V and 4 bases from J, the junction kept 6 bases outside the gene matches.

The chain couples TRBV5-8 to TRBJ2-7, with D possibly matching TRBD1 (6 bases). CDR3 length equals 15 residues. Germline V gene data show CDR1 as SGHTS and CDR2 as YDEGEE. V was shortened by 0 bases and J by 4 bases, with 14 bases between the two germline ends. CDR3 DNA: TGTGCCAGCAGCTTGGTTACCAGGGGAGATTACGAGCAGTACTTC. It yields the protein CASSLVTRGDYEQYF.

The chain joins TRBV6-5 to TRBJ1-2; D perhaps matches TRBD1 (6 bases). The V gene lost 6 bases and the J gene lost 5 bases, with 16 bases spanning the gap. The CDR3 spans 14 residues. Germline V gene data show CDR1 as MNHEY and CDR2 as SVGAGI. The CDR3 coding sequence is TGTGCCAGCAGCTCCGCGGGGGGCTGGTATGGCTACACCTTC. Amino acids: CASSSAGGWYGYTF.

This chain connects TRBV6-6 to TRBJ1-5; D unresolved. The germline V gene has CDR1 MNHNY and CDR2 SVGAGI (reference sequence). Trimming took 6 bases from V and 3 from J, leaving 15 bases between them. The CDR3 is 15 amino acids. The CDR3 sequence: CASRKQGTLNQPQHF. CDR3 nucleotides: TGTGCCAGCAGAAAACAAGGTACCCTCAATCAGCCCCAGCATTTT.

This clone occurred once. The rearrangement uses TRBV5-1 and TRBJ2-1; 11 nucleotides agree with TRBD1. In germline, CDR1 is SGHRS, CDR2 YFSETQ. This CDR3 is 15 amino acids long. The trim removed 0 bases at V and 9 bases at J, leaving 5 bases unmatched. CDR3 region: CASSLAGQGGGEQFF. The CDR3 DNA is TGCGCCAGCAGCTTGGCGGGACAGGGGGGAGGTGAGCAGTTCTTC.

The CDR3 reads CATSFIYNEQFF. CDR3 DNA: TGTGCCACGAGTTTCATATACAATGAGCAGTTCTTC. The J gene is TRBJ2-1, the V gene TRBV19; no clear D. The V end lost 10 bases, the J end lost 4 bases, and 11 bases lay between the germline ends. CDR1 and CDR2 from the germline V gene are LNHDA and SQIVND (reference sequence). This CDR3 region has 12 residues.

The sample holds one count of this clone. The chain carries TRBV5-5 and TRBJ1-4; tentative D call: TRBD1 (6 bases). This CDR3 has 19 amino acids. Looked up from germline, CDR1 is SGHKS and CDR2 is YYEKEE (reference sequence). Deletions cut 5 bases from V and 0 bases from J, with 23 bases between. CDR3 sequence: CASSWSGTPDVTTNEKLFF. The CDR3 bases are TGTGCCAGCAGTTGGTCCGGGACACCTGATGTTACAACTAATGAAAAACTGTTTTTT.

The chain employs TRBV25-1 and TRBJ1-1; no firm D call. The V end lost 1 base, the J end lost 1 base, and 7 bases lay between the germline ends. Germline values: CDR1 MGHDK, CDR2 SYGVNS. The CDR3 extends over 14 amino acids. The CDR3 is CASSELYQNTEAFF. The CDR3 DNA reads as TGTGCCAGCAGTGAATTGTACCAGAACACTGAAGCTTTCTTT.

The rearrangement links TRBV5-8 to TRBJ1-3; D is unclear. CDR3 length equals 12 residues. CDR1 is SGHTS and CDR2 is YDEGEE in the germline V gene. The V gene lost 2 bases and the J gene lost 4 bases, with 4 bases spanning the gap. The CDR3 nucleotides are TGTGCCAGCAGCTTCGGGGGAAACACCATATATTTT. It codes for CASSFGGNTIYF.

For the CDR3, the DNA is TGTGCCAGCAGGGGGACAGGGGAGGCCTCGGAGACCCAGTACTTC. Amino acid sequence: CASRGTGEASETQYF. The chain uses TRBV2 and TRBJ2-5; 10 bases are shared with TRBD1. The CDR3 has 15 amino acids. Trimming at V came to 6 bases and at J to 5 bases, leaving 9 bases not matched to a gene. Germline V lookup: CDR1 SNHLY, CDR2 FYNNEI.

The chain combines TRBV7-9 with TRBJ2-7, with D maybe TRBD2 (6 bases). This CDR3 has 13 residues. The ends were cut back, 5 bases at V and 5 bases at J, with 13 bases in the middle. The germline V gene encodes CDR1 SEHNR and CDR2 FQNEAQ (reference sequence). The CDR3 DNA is TGTGCCAGCAGCCTCACCGGGGGAAACGAGCAGTACTTC. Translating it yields CASSLTGGNEQYF.

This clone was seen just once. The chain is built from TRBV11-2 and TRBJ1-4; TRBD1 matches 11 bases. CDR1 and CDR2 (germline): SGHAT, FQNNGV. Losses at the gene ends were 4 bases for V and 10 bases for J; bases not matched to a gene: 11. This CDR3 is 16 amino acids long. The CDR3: CASSSQRTGGLGKLFF. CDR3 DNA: TGTGCCAGCAGCTCGCAACGGACAGGGGGCTTGGGAAAACTGTTTTTT.

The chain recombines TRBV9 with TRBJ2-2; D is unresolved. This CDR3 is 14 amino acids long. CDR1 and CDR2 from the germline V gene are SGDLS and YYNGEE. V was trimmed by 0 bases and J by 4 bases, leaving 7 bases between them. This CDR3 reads CASSVEESTGELFF. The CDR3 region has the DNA TGTGCCAGCAGCGTAGAGGAAAGCACCGGGGAGCTGTTTTTT.

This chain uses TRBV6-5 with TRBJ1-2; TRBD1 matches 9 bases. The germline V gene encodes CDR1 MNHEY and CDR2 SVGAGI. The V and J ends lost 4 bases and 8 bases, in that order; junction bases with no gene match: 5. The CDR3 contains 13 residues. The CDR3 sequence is CASSSGTGRGYTF. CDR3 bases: TGTGCCAGCAGTTCCGGGACAGGGAGAGGCTACACCTTC.

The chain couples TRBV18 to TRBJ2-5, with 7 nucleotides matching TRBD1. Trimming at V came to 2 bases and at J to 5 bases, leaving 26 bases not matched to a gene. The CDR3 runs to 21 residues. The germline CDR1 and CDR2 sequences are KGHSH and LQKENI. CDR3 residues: CASSPILGPGTAAGGGETQYF. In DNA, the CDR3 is TGTGCCAGCTCACCAATCTTAGGCCCCGGGACAGCCGCTGGTGGTGGGGAGACCCAGTACTTC.

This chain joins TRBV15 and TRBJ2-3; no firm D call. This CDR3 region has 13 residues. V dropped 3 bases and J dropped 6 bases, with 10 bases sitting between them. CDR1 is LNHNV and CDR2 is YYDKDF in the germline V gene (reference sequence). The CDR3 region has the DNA TGTGCCACCAGCAGTACCGGGTCGGATACGCAGTATTTT. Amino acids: CATSSTGSDTQYF.

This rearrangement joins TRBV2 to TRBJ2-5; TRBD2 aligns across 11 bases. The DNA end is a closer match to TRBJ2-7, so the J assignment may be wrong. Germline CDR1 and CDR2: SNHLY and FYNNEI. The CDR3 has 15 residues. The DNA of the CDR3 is TGTGCCAGCAAGAAGGCGGGGACTAGCGGCTACGAGCAGTACTTC. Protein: CASKKAGTSGYEQYF.

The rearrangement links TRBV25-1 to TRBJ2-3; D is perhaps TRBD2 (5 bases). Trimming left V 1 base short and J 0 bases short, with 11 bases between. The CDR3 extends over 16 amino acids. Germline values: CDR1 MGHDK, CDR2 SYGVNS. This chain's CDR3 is CASSEWVGGSTDTQYF. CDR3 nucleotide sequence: TGTGCCAGCAGTGAATGGGTAGGAGGAAGCACAGATACGCAGTATTTT.

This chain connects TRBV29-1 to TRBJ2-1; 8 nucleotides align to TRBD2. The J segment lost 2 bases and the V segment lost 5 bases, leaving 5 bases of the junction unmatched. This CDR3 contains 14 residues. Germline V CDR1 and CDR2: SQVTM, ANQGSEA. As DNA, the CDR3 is TGCAGCGTTCAAACTAGCGGCCCCTACAATGAGCAGTTCTTC. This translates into CSVQTSGPYNEQFF.